This T cell receptor (beta chain) comes out of a study of technical replicates of blood from a few donors. TCRdb's table, derived via immunoSEQ multiplex PCR, lists solely in-frame clones and lacks some. The sample holds 50,000 to 55,000 clones, about 86% seen once. Germline CDR1 reads SEHNR; CDR2 reads FQNEAQ (reference sequence). The CDR3 spans 13 residues. V was pared by 5 bases and J by 7 bases, with 12 bases between. The rearrangement links TRBV7-9 to TRBJ1-5; the D is unclear. The specimen was PBMCs. The receptor comes from a human donor in good health. Some clones in this sample may be carry-over from other donors' samples. Here the CDR3 reads CASSPEGRQPQHF. CDR3 bases: TGTGCCAGCAGCCCAGAGGGAAGGCAGCCCCAGCATTTT.